A single sample gave rise to the 16 T cell receptor beta chains below, sequenced in a study of blood T cells in healthy people across ages. A second about 7 to 11 cycle PCR used barcoded and J-beta primers. Via MiXCR, TCRdb re-called the 5' RACE reads, giving one row per CDR3 protein. Of 1.5 million to 2 million distinct CDR3 sequences in the sample, about 31% were seen once. Specimen: blood. All receptors derive from a woman aged 25 to 39 in good health.

Only a few counts were recorded for this clonotype. The gene calls are TRBV15 and TRBJ2-7; 8 bases line up with TRBD1. The CDR3 totals 15 residues. V dropped 3 bases and J dropped 0; count of bases not matched to a gene: 4. Germline CDR1 is LNHNV and CDR2 is YYDKDF (reference sequence). DNA for the CDR3: TGTGCCACCAGCAGTGACAGGGGCTTCTCCTACGAGCAGTACTTC. Translation: CATSSDRGFSYEQYF.

This clonotype turned up a few times. The chain links TRBV11-2 to TRBJ2-1, with D possibly matching TRBD2 (6 bases). V was clipped by 5 bases and J by 6 bases, with 14 bases between them. The CDR3 has 14 amino acids. Germline V CDR1 and CDR2: SGHAT, FQNNGV. Here the CDR3 reads CASSPLTRFNEQFF. DNA for the CDR3: TGTGCCAGCAGCCCATTGACTAGATTCAATGAGCAGTTCTTC.

In its sample, this clonotype was seen many times. The CDR3 DNA follows: TGCGCCAGCAGCCAAGATCTCGCGGGAAGCTCCTACAATGAGCAGTTCTTC. Its protein product is CASSQDLAGSSYNEQFF. This chain links TRBV4-1 with TRBJ2-1, with D possibly TRBD2 on 6 matching bases. This CDR3 has 17 amino acids. With 0 bases removed from V and 0 bases from J, the gap between germline ends came to 12 bases. The germline V gene encodes CDR1 MGHRA and CDR2 YSYEKL.

This clonotype was recorded once. The chain employs TRBV6-1 and TRBJ2-5; 9 bases align to TRBD1. The DNA matches TRBJ2-7 better at its end, which makes the J call doubtful. Germline V lookup: CDR1 MNHNS, CDR2 SASEGT. The CDR3 length is 15 residues. DNA for the CDR3: TGTGCCAGCGGGGACAGGGCCTACCCAAGCTACGAGCAGTACTTC. Translated, it gives CASGDRAYPSYEQYF.

The rearrangement links TRBV12-3 or TRBV12-4 to TRBJ1-5; D gene uncertain. CDR3 size: 13 residues. Between the trimmed V and J ends, which lost 6 bases and 4 bases, there was a span of 10 bases. DNA of the CDR3: TGTGCCAGCAGCTGGCAAGATAATCAGCCCCAGCATTTT. Its translation: CASSWQDNQPQHF.

This clonotype was seen only a few times. Mismatch with germline at one junction end may stem from a read error. The chain is built from TRBV29-1 and TRBJ2-2; D might be TRBD1 or TRBD2, each matching 5 bases. Looked up from germline, CDR1 is SQVTM and CDR2 is ANQGSEA. The CDR3 extends over 13 amino acids. The CDR3 DNA reads as TGCAGCATTGAAGTTGGGGGTGCCGGGGAGCTGTTTTTT. It specifies CSIEVGGAGELFF.

The rearrangement links TRBV5-1 to TRBJ2-4; no clear D. V lost 0 bases to trimming and J lost 10 bases, with 17 bases between them. CDR3 length: 15 residues. The germline CDR1 and CDR2 sequences are SGHRS and YFSETQ. The CDR3 region is CASSLDVNSGLIQYF. The CDR3 region has the DNA TGCGCCAGCAGCTTGGATGTAAATTCCGGGCTTATTCAGTACTTC.

The J gene is TRBJ2-3, the V gene TRBV5-5; D gene uncertain. This CDR3 is built from 15 residues. Germline loops: CDR1 SGHKS, CDR2 YYEKEE (reference sequence). V was shortened by 0 bases and J by 0 bases, with 8 bases between the two germline ends. This CDR3 reads CASSLDESSTDTQYF. CDR3 bases: TGTGCCAGCAGCTTGGATGAGTCTAGCACAGATACGCAGTATTTT.

The chain employs TRBV28 and TRBJ2-4, with D unclear. This CDR3 spans 15 amino acids. V lost 4 bases and J lost 2, with 12 bases in between. Germline V lookup: CDR1 MDHEN, CDR2 SYDVKM. CDR3: CASSSARVPKNIQYF. CDR3 sequence (DNA): TGTGCCAGCAGTTCAGCCAGAGTTCCCAAAAACATTCAGTACTTC.

This chain connects TRBV28 to TRBJ2-7; no clear D gene. The length of the CDR3 is 14 residues. CDR1 is MDHEN and CDR2 is SYDVKM in the germline V gene. The V and J ends lost 4 bases and 3 bases respectively, with 13 bases between them. The CDR3 nucleotides are TGTGCCAGCAGTTCCACGGACGGATACTACGAGCAGTACTTC. This gives the protein CASSSTDGYYEQYF.

This clonotype has a handful of counts. The V and J genes are TRBV24-1 and TRBJ2-1; 12 bases line up with TRBD2. The CDR3 is made up of 19 amino acids. Germline CDR1 is KGHDR and CDR2 is SFDVKD. With 9 bases clipped from V and 8 bases from J, the junction kept 22 bases outside the gene matches. As DNA, the CDR3 is TGTGCCACCCCTGAAAACGAACCTAGCGGGAGGGGCTCATGGGATGAGCAGTTCTTC. Amino acid sequence: CATPENEPSGRGSWDEQFF.

There are many counts of this clonotype. The chain links TRBV20-1 to TRBJ2-5; D might be TRBD1 or TRBD2, each matching 5 bases. Germline CDR1 is DFQATT and CDR2 is SNEGSKA (reference sequence). Trimming pared 3 bases from V and 2 bases from J, leaving 19 bases between. The CDR3 contains 16 residues. The CDR3 DNA follows: TGCAGTGCTAGTAGAGCGTGGGGCTCGGGGCAAGAGACCCAGTACTTC. Translated: CSASRAWGSGQETQYF.

There are many counts of this clonotype. The chain links TRBV5-1 to TRBJ2-7, with TRBD1 matching 9 bases. Losses at the gene ends were 4 bases for V and 6 bases for J; bases not matched to a gene: 5. CDR3 length: 13 residues. From germline, CDR1 is SGHRS and CDR2 YFSETQ. CDR3 in DNA: TGCGCCAGCAGCCCTACAGGGGGCCGCGAGCAGTACTTC. The encoded protein is CASSPTGGREQYF.

This clonotype came up many times. The chain joins TRBV29-1 to TRBJ2-3, with 10 bases that match TRBD1. Germline values: CDR1 SQVTM, CDR2 ANQGSEA. Trimming cost V 3 bases and J 10 bases; bases outside gene matches: 13. The CDR3 has 15 amino acids. CDR3 DNA sequence: TGCAGCGTTGATCTTGGGACAGGGGCTCTACAAGCGCAGTATTTT. Its translation is CSVDLGTGALQAQYF.

The chain has TRBV20-1 and TRBJ2-7, with 7 bases that match TRBD2. CDR3 length equals 14 residues. With V trimmed by 3 bases and J by 2 bases, 7 bases remained unmatched. CDR1 is DFQATT, CDR2 SNEGSKA, per germline (reference sequence). The CDR3 here is CSARSRAGTYEQYF. CDR3 DNA sequence: TGCAGTGCTAGGTCGAGAGCGGGAACCTACGAGCAGTACTTC.

This rearrangement joins TRBV4-1 to TRBJ1-5, with 9 positions matching TRBD1. Germline V gene sequence: CDR1 MGHRA, CDR2 YSYEKL. V shed 3 bases and J 3 bases; nucleotides not matched to a gene: 12. This CDR3 spans 18 amino acids. The CDR3 spells CASSQGSYRDRANQPQHF. In DNA, the CDR3 is TGCGCCAGCAGCCAGGGATCCTACCGGGACAGGGCCAATCAGCCCCAGCATTTT.